This entry concerns a single T cell receptor (beta chain). The antigen this receptor binds is unknown. Base qualities are missing; no much larger clone stands one base away. At the junction V is shortened by 4 bases and J by 4 bases, with 17 bases in between. Counted from cysteine to phenylalanine, this CDR3 has 15 amino acids. Just CDR3 DNA is preserved here, 45 bases in frame from base 1. The germline V gene encodes CDR1 SGHRS and CDR2 YFSETQ. These data originate in a study of T cells in tumors and immune-related adverse events (dated by TCRdb to the early 2020s). This sample's treatment or condition label indicates: nivolumab (PD-1 blockade) given before sampling. The DNeasy Blood and Tissue Kit was used to extract DNA from formalin-fixed paraffin-embedded specimens. The immunoSEQ assay was used to amplify and sequence the TCR beta locus, producing bulk TCR Vbeta CDR3 data. Per the source publication's procedure: Non-productive CDR3s, sequences shorter than 7 amino acids, and those not starting with C or ending with F/W were excluded. Only specimens with at least 1000 reads were analysed, and clonotypes were defined at the amino acid level. Clonality was computed as 1 minus Pielou's evenness. To equalize library sizes, abundance-weighted random subsampling with replacement was performed 100 times so that 95% confidence intervals could be reported. Repertoire overlap was quantified with the Morisita overlap index, and the top 40 clones per specimen were checked for overlap with the irAE. TCRdb limited this immuneACCESS table to in-frame rearrangements with V and J called. A share of clones is missing; checked studies link under half to unresolved V genes, and the rest is unexplained. V, J and clone size are taken as reported in that table, and D and trimming were inferred from the DNA itself. The sample table shows 9,900 or so clones, and under 95% are seen once. 1.5% of the sample goes to the ten largest clones.

The sequencing here drew on lymph node tissue, taken from a patient treated with anti-PD-1 therapy. This receptor was identified in a female donor with metastatic renal cell carcinoma. Recombination connected TRBV5-1 to TRBJ1-2; 6 matching bases give a weak D call of TRBD1. The DNA reads TGCGCCAGCAGCAGGGACCAGGGGCCGGGCTATGGCTACACCTTC. Its protein product is CASSRDQGPGYGYTF.